Below, 20 T cell receptor beta chains from the same sample are listed, as sequenced in a study of blood T cell repertoires in COVID-19. The assay was immunoSEQ multiplex PCR, and TCRdb's table has in-frame clones only and misses some. The sample has around 280,000 clones; around 87% are singletons. Sequencing used peripheral blood. These receptors all stem from a woman aged 50 to 60 who had recovered from COVID-19.

This clone was recorded only once. The J gene is TRBJ2-7, the V gene TRBV6-6; 8 nucleotides agree with TRBD1. The germline V gene encodes CDR1 MNHNY and CDR2 SVGAGI (reference sequence). V lost 4 bases to trimming and J lost 2 bases; unmatched junction nucleotides: 10. CDR3 length: 16 residues. The CDR3 reads CASSSPRQGPPYEQYF. CDR3 DNA sequence: TGTGCCAGCAGTTCCCCTCGACAGGGGCCCCCCTACGAGCAGTACTTC.

The CDR3 nucleotides are TGTGCCAGCAGTCTATCTTCAGGGACAGGGGGTAATGAGCAGTTCTTC. As protein: CASSLSSGTGGNEQFF. The chain combines TRBV6-6 with TRBJ2-1; 11 bases match TRBD1. The CDR3 spans 16 residues. Germline trimming cut 5 bases from V and 7 bases from J; bases unmatched to any gene: 10. The V gene's germline CDR1 is MNHNY and CDR2 SVGAGI (reference sequence).

The CDR3 loop is CASSLTLSTEAFF. The CDR3 nucleotides read TGCGCCAGCAGCTTGACGCTGAGCACTGAAGCTTTCTTT. The V gene is TRBV5-1, the J gene TRBJ1-1; D uncertain. Trimming took off 1 base at V and 4 bases at J, with 8 bases between the two ends. Germline CDR1 SGHRS, CDR2 YFSETQ. The CDR3 totals 13 residues.

Only one count was recorded for this clone. The chain uses TRBV6-2 or TRBV6-3 and TRBJ1-2; 9 bases are shared with TRBD1. Germline V gene data show CDR1 as MNHEY and CDR2 as SVGEGT. With V trimmed by 6 bases and J by 3 bases, 11 bases remained unmatched. The CDR3 has 16 amino acids. The CDR3: CASSGGTGRRDYGYTF. The CDR3 DNA follows: TGTGCCAGCAGCGGCGGGACAGGGCGTCGAGACTATGGCTACACCTTC.

V usage is TRBV2 and J usage is TRBJ2-1; no clear D. This CDR3 is built from 12 residues. Germline lookup yields CDR1 SNHLY and CDR2 FYNNEI. V was cut by 6 bases and J by 8 bases, with 11 bases left in between. The CDR3 DNA follows: TGTGCCAGCAGGACGACAAACCATGAGCAGTTCTTC. It encodes CASRTTNHEQFF.

The J gene is TRBJ1-6, the V gene TRBV6-5, with 10 bases that match TRBD1. The CDR3 contains 14 residues. V trimming: 2 bases; J trimming: 14 bases; junction bases outside the gene matches: 6. CDR1 and CDR2 (germline): MNHEY, SVGAGI. In DNA, the CDR3 is TGTGCCAGCAGTTACGGACAGGGGGTAGGGACCCTCCACTTT. Translation gives CASSYGQGVGTLHF.

This chain uses TRBV7-2 with TRBJ1-1, with D possibly matching TRBD1 (5 bases). The V gene lost 4 bases and the J gene lost 4 bases, with 16 bases spanning the gap. Germline CDR1 is SGHTA and CDR2 is FQGNSA. This CDR3 region has 15 residues. In DNA form, the CDR3 reads TGTGCCAGCAGCTCCATAGGCGTCAGGGTCACTGAAGCTTTCTTT. It specifies CASSSIGVRVTEAFF.

On this clone itself: The CDR3 carries no conserved terminal phenylalanine or tryptophan, so it likely arises from a read error. The DNA is omitted, as the CDR3 cannot be located on it reliably, and the CDR3 follows TCRdb's listing. The rearrangement links TRBV6-1 to TRBJ1-4. The germline V gene has CDR1 MNHNS and CDR2 SASEGT. The CDR3 contains 17 residues when both ends are counted. CDR3 amino acids: CASSESREESRKDSGPH.

V is TRBV7-3 and J is TRBJ1-3; no clear D. The V end lost 1 base, the J end lost 4 bases, and 8 bases lay between the germline ends. Germline values: CDR1 SGHTA, CDR2 FQGTGA. CDR3 length: 14 amino acids. The CDR3 DNA reads TGTGCCAGCAGCTTAAACGGGAGGGGAAACACCATATATTTT. This gives the protein CASSLNGRGNTIYF.

The chain is built from TRBV7-8 and TRBJ2-7; no firm D call. Trimming shortened V by 2 bases and J by 2 bases, and 16 bases separated the two germline ends. Germline loops: CDR1 SGHVS, CDR2 FQNEAQ. The length of the CDR3 is 16 residues. Here the CDR3 reads CASSLSPMSVPYEQYF. The CDR3 nucleotides read TGTGCCAGCAGCTTAAGCCCTATGAGTGTACCCTACGAGCAGTACTTC.

The chain combines TRBV18 with TRBJ2-3; 10 nucleotides line up with TRBD2. The CDR3 covers 17 residues. CDR1 and CDR2 from the germline V gene are KGHSH and LQKENI. J lost 0 bases, V lost 8 bases, and 11 bases had no gene match. In DNA, the CDR3 is TGTGCCAGCCCGCCTAGCGGGAGTCCTGACAGCACAGATACGCAGTATTTT. Protein product: CASPPSGSPDSTDTQYF.

V is TRBV5-5 and J is TRBJ2-5; perhaps TRBD1 as D (7 bases). Germline CDR1 and CDR2: SGHKS and YYEKEE (reference sequence). The length of the CDR3 is 17 residues. V was trimmed by 2 bases and J by 5 bases, leaving 22 bases between them. CDR3 sequence: CASSFPSAGGGYETQYF. Here the CDR3 DNA reads TGTGCCAGCAGCTTTCCTTCGGCAGGGGGAGGTTATGAGACCCAGTACTTC.

Remarks on this clone: Likely a read error: the CDR3 ends without its conserved phenylalanine or tryptophan. CDR3 bases: TGTGCCAGCAGCCCACGGGGGGACGGACTAGCCAAAAACATTCAGTACCTC. Its protein is CASSPRGDGLAKNIQYL. The V gene is TRBV9, the J gene TRBJ2-4; TRBD2 matches 7 bases. The junction had 10 bases not matched to a gene; V was cut back by 4 bases and J by 0 bases. The CDR3 consists of 17 residues. Germline CDR1 is SGDLS and CDR2 is YYNGEE.

The J gene is TRBJ1-4, the V gene TRBV19; D is unresolved. The length of the CDR3 is 12 residues. The V end lost 5 bases, the J end lost 8 bases, and 9 bases lay between the germline ends. In germline, CDR1 is LNHDA, CDR2 SQIVND (reference sequence). CDR3 amino acids: CASSPLREKLFF. In DNA, the CDR3 is TGTGCCAGTAGTCCACTCCGGGAAAAACTGTTTTTT. Full variable domain (outside the CDR3, taken from reference TRBV19 and TRBJ1-4): DGGITQSPKYLFRKEGQNVTLSCEQNLNHDAMYWYRQDPGQGLRLIYYSQIVNDFQKGDIAEGYSVSREKKESFPLTVTSAQKNPTAFYLCASSPLREKLFFGSGTQLSVL.

The chain uses TRBV19 and TRBJ1-1, with a weak D call TRBD1 (5 bases). Per the germline V gene, CDR1 is LNHDA and CDR2 is SQIVND (reference sequence). This CDR3 spans 15 amino acids. The V gene lost 5 bases and the J gene lost 1 base, with 14 bases spanning the gap. The chain's CDR3 is CASSSQPTGNTEAFF. For the CDR3, the DNA is TGTGCCAGTAGTTCCCAACCCACAGGGAACACTGAAGCTTTCTTT.

The chain has TRBV29-1 and TRBJ1-1; unclear D gene. Germline CDR1 reads SQVTM; CDR2 reads ANQGSEA. Between the trimmed V and J ends, which lost 7 bases and 4 bases, there was a span of 10 bases. The CDR3 sequence is 11 residues long. The CDR3 loop reads CSGDGPTEAFF. The DNA of the CDR3 is TGCAGCGGAGATGGGCCCACTGAAGCTTTCTTT.

The count of this clone is one. The rearrangement uses TRBV2 and TRBJ2-6; 7 positions match TRBD2. V was clipped by 6 bases and J by 2 bases; unmatched bases: 4. CDR3 length equals 15 residues. Germline V gives CDR1 SNHLY, CDR2 FYNNEI. Here the CDR3 DNA reads TGTGCCAGCAGGGGGAGGGTAACTGGGGCCAACGTCCTGACTTTC. This sequence encodes CASRGRVTGANVLTF.

The V gene is TRBV7-3, the J gene TRBJ1-1; D not certain. The ends were cut back, 1 base at V and 1 base at J, with 4 bases in the middle. This CDR3 is 13 amino acids long. The germline V gene has CDR1 SGHTA and CDR2 FQGTGA. The CDR3 DNA reads TGTGCCAGCAGCTTAAAGAGGAACACTGAAGCTTTCTTT. It yields the protein CASSLKRNTEAFF.

The gene calls are TRBV7-8 and TRBJ1-1, with D maybe TRBD1 (5 bases). CDR1 and CDR2 from the germline V gene are SGHVS and FQNEAQ. CDR3 length: 14 residues. V lost 2 bases to trimming and J lost 4 bases, with 11 bases between them. CDR3 sequence: CASSLPGLFTEAFF. The DNA of the CDR3 is TGTGCCAGCAGCTTACCAGGGTTATTCACTGAAGCTTTCTTT.

This clone was observed once. The rearrangement joins TRBV7-9 to TRBJ2-3; the D gene is possibly TRBD2 (5 bases). CDR1 is SEHNR and CDR2 is FQNEAQ in the germline V gene (reference sequence). The CDR3 consists of 17 residues. The V and J ends lost 2 bases and 0 bases respectively, with 15 bases between them. CDR3 in amino acids: CASSLLWPGWSTDTQYF. In DNA form, the CDR3 reads TGTGCCAGCAGCTTATTATGGCCGGGATGGAGCACAGATACGCAGTATTTT.